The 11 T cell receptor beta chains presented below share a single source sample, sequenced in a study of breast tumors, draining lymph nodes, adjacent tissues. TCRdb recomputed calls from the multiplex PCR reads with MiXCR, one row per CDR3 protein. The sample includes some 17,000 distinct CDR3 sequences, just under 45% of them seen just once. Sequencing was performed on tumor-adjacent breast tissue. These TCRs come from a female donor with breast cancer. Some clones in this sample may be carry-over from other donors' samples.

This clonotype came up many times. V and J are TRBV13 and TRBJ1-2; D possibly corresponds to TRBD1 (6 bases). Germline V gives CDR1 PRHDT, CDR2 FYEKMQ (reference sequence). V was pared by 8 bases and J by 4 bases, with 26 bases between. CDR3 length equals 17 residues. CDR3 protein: CASSYQGTGQGVYGYTF. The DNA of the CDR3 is TGTGCCAGCTCCTATCAGGGGACCGGGCAGGGCGTCTATGGCTACACCTTC. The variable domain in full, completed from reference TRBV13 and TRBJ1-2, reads AAGVIQSPRHLIKEKRETATLKCYPIPRHDTVYWYQQGPGQDPQFLISFYEKMQSDKGSIPDRFSAQQFSDYHSELNMSSLELGDSALYFCASSYQGTGQGVYGYTFGSGTRLTVV.

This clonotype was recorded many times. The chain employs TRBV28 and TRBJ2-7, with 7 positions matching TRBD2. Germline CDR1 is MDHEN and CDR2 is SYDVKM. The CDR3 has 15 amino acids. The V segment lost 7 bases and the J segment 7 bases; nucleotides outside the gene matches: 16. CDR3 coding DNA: TGTGCCAGCACTACGAACGTTGGGAGGGCGGGGGAGCAGTACTTC. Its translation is CASTTNVGRAGEQYF.

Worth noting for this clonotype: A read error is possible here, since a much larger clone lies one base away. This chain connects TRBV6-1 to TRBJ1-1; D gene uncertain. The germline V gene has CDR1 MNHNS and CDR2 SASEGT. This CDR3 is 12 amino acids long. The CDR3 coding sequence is TGTGCCAGCAGTGAACTCGAGTCGGGCGCTTCCTTT. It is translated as CASSELESGASF.

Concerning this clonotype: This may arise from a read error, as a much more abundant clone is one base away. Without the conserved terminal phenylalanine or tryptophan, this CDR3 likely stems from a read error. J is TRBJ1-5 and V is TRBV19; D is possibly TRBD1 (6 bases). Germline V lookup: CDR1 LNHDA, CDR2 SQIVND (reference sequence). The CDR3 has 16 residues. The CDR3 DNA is TGTACCAGTAGTCTGGTGGGGGGCCGGAGCAATCAGCCCCAGCATTCT. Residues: CTSSLVGGRSNQPQHS.

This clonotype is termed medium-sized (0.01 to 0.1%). In DNA form, the CDR3 reads TGTGCCAGCAGCAATAGCGGGGGGCCGGGAGAGACCCAGTACTTC. It is translated as CASSNSGGPGETQYF. The V gene is TRBV7-2, the J gene TRBJ2-5; 10 nucleotides line up with TRBD2. The germline CDR1 and CDR2 sequences are SGHTA and FQGNSA. The J segment lost 4 bases and the V segment lost 5 bases, leaving 7 bases of the junction unmatched. The CDR3 loop spans 15 amino acids.

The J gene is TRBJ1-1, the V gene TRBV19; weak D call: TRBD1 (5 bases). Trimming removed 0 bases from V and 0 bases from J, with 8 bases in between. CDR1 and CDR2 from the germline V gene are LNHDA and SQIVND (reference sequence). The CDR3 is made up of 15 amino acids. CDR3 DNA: TGTGCCAGTAGTATAGACAGGGAATTGAACACTGAAGCTTTCTTT. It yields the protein CASSIDRELNTEAFF.

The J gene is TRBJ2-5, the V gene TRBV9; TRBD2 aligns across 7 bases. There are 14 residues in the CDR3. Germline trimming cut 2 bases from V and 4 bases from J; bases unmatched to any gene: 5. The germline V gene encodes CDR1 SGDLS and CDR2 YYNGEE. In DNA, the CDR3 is TGTGCCAGCAGCGTGTGGGGGGGGGGAGAGACCCAGTACTTC. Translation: CASSVWGGGETQYF.

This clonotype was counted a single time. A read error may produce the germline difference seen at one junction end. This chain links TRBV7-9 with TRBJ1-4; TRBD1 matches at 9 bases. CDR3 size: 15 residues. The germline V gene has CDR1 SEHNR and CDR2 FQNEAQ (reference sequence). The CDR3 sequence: CASSLQTGGLEKLSF. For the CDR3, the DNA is TGCGCCAGCAGCTTACAGACAGGGGGTCTAGAAAAACTGTCTTTT.

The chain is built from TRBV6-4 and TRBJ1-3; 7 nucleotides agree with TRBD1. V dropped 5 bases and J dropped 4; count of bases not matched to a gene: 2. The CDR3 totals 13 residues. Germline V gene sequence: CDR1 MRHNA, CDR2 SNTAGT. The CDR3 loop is CASSPGQGNTIYF. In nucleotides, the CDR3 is TGTGCCAGCAGTCCGGGACAGGGAAACACCATATATTTT.

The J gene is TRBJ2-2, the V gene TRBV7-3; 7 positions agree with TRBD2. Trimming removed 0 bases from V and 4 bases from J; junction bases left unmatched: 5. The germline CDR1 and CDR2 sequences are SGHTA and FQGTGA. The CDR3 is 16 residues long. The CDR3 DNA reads TGTGCCAGCAGCTTAACGCCCGGGACTACCACCGGGGAGCTGTTTTTT. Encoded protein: CASSLTPGTTTGELFF.

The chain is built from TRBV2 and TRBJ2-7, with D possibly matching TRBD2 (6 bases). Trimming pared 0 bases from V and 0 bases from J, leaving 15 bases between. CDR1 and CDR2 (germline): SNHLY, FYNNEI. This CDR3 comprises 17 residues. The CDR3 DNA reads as TGTGCCAGCAGTGAAGCGCTTGGCGGGGCTAGCTCCTACGAGCAGTACTTC. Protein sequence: CASSEALGGASSYEQYF.